The 28 T cell receptor beta chains presented below share a single source sample, sequenced in a study of Graves' ophthalmopathy and Graves' hyperthyroidism. RNA transcripts were the source from which TCR beta CDR3 regions were amplified. Amplification began with first-round RT-PCR using HTBI primers, then second-round multiplex PCR was performed. One entry per CDR3 protein, called by TCRdb with MiXCR from the multiplex PCR reads. The sample has about 550,000 distinct CDR3 sequences, about two fifths seen once. The sequencing sample was made of peripheral blood or thyroid tissue (not recorded which). The receptors originated from an adult man with Graves' hyperthyroidism.

There are a few counts of this clonotype. The J gene is TRBJ2-7, the V gene TRBV4-1; 8 nucleotides line up with TRBD1. There are 16 residues in the CDR3. Trimming removed 2 bases from V and 0 bases from J; junction bases left unmatched: 6. Germline values: CDR1 MGHRA, CDR2 YSYEKL. In nucleotides, the CDR3 is TGCGCCAGCAGCCAATCCGGACAGGGAAGCTCCTACGAGCAGTACTTC. Residues: CASSQSGQGSSYEQYF.

This chain connects TRBV6-5 to TRBJ2-3, with D possibly called TRBD1 or TRBD2 (5 bases each). CDR3 length equals 16 residues. The V end was cut by 5 bases, the J end by 0 bases, with 15 bases between. Germline CDR1 is MNHEY and CDR2 is SVGAGI. DNA for the CDR3: TGTGCCAGCAGTGACAGCCCCGGGGCCAGCACAGATACGCAGTATTTT. Translated: CASSDSPGASTDTQYF.

The chain is built from TRBV13 and TRBJ2-7, with D perhaps TRBD2 (6 bases). Germline V lookup: CDR1 PRHDT, CDR2 FYEKMQ (reference sequence). This CDR3 is 15 amino acids long. V gave up 3 bases and J gave up 4 bases, with 16 bases separating them. CDR3 DNA: TGTGCCAGCAGCTTGATCTCGGGACTCAAATACGAGCAGTACTTC. This encodes CASSLISGLKYEQYF.

This chain links TRBV24-1 with TRBJ1-2; weak D call: TRBD1 (5 bases). CDR1 is KGHDR and CDR2 is SFDVKD in the germline V gene. V gave up 5 bases and J gave up 3 bases, with 12 bases separating them. This CDR3 comprises 14 residues. CDR3 DNA: TGTGCCACCAGTGCTAGAGCCAGGGACTATGGCTACACCTTC. Translating it yields CATSARARDYGYTF.

The sample holds a few counts of this clonotype. This sequence joins TRBV19 and TRBJ1-5; TRBD1 might be the D (6 bases). This CDR3 is 15 amino acids long. The germline V and J ends were trimmed by 1 base and 1 base, with 8 bases remaining between them. CDR1 and CDR2 (germline): LNHDA, SQIVND (reference sequence). The CDR3, as DNA: TGTGCCAGTAGTATAGTCCAGGGGAGCAATCAGCCCCAGCATTTT. Encoded protein: CASSIVQGSNQPQHF.

The chain carries TRBV7-9 and TRBJ1-2, with D possibly being TRBD1 (6 bases). The CDR3 is 17 residues long. CDR1 is SEHNR and CDR2 is FQNEAQ in the germline V gene (reference sequence). V was cut by 2 bases and J by 9 bases, with 25 bases left in between. The CDR3 loop reads CASSLTAAGARSVRYTF. The CDR3, as DNA: TGTGCCAGCAGCTTAACGGCGGCGGGGGCGCGGTCCGTTCGCTACACCTTC.

This clonotype appeared many times. The chain is built from TRBV4-2 and TRBJ2-5; D is unclear. V lost 0 bases and J lost 4, with 6 bases in between. CDR1 and CDR2 from the germline V gene are LGHNA and YNFKEQ. The CDR3 covers 13 residues. CDR3 sequence reads: CASSQDTRETQYF. CDR3 nucleotides: TGTGCCAGCAGCCAAGACACTCGAGAGACCCAGTACTTC.

The chain recombines TRBV11-3 with TRBJ2-6; 14 nucleotides line up with TRBD2. V was pared by 1 base and J by 0 bases, with 2 bases of the junction left unmatched. This CDR3 contains 19 residues. CDR1 and CDR2 from the germline V gene are SGHNT and YENEEA. The DNA of the CDR3 is TGTGCCAGCAGCTTAGTCGGACTAGCGGGAGGCTCTGGGGCCAACGTCCTGACTTTC. Translated: CASSLVGLAGGSGANVLTF.

In its sample, this clonotype was seen a few times. The V gene is TRBV30, the J gene TRBJ1-2; weak D call: TRBD1 (5 bases). Germline V gives CDR1 GTSNPN, CDR2 SVGIG (reference sequence). The CDR3 spans 11 residues. The ends were cut back, 0 bases at V and 8 bases at J, with 7 bases in the middle. CDR3 sequence reads: CAWSVGVGYTF. The CDR3 nucleotides are TGTGCCTGGAGTGTGGGGGTAGGCTACACCTTC. The variable domain in full, with the rest retrieved from reference TRBV30 and TRBJ1-2, is SQTIHQWPATLVQPVGSPLSLECTVEGTSNPNLYWYRQAAGRGLQLLFYSVGIGQISSEVPQNLSASRPQDRQFILSSKKLLLSDSGFYLCAWSVGVGYTFGSGTRLTVV.

The chain employs TRBV29-1 and TRBJ2-7; 9 bases map to TRBD1. Near its end, the DNA agrees better with TRBJ2-1, so the J call may be wrong. CDR1 SQVTM and CDR2 ANQGSEA come from the germline V gene. There are 13 residues in the CDR3. The CDR3 nucleotides are TGCAGCGTGAATGGACAGGGGAACGATGAGCAGTTCTTC. Translation gives CSVNGQGNDEQFF.

Regarding this clonotype: Possible read error: a much larger clone is one base away. V and J are TRBV7-9 and TRBJ2-7; perhaps TRBD2 as D (5 bases). V lost 3 bases and J 2 bases, leaving 17 bases between the germline ends. Germline values: CDR1 SEHNR, CDR2 FQNEAQ (reference sequence). CDR3 length: 16 residues. CDR3 amino acids: CASSFNLRENPYEQYF. DNA of the CDR3: TGTGCCAGCAGCTTCAATTTACGGGAAAACCCCTACGAGCAGTACTTC.

This clonotype was recorded many times. This chain links TRBV29-1 with TRBJ2-7; 8 nucleotides line up with TRBD1. With 4 bases clipped from V and 0 bases from J, the junction kept 11 bases outside the gene matches. CDR3 size: 16 residues. The germline V gene has CDR1 SQVTM and CDR2 ANQGSEA. In nucleotides, the CDR3 is TGCAGCGTTGTTCGGTCCGGGACAGGCCGCTCCTACGAGCAGTACTTC. Its protein is CSVVRSGTGRSYEQYF.

For the CDR3, the DNA is TGTGCCACCAACGAACAGGGTACGGGCCAGCCCCAGTACTTC. Protein sequence: CATNEQGTGQPQYF. The chain links TRBV15 to TRBJ2-5, with a weak D call TRBD1 (6 bases). The CDR3 totals 14 residues. CDR1 is LNHNV, CDR2 YYDKDF, per germline (reference sequence). V lost 7 bases, J lost 9 bases, and 21 bases lay in between.

This clonotype appeared a few times. The gene calls are TRBV28 and TRBJ2-5, with 13 nucleotides matching TRBD2. There are 16 residues in the CDR3. Germline V gene sequence: CDR1 MDHEN, CDR2 SYDVKM. With 4 bases clipped from V and 3 bases from J, the junction kept 5 bases outside the gene matches. The CDR3 DNA reads TGTGCCAGCAGTTGGGCCGGGACTAGCGGGGAAGAGACCCAGTACTTC. Translating gives CASSWAGTSGEETQYF.

In nucleotides, the CDR3 is TGTGCCAGCAGTGAAGCGGCGGGGGGAGGGTATAATTCACCCCTCCACTTT. Its protein product is CASSEAAGGGYNSPLHF. J is TRBJ1-6 and V is TRBV6-1, with D perhaps matching TRBD1 (5 bases). The V gene's germline CDR1 is MNHNS and CDR2 SASEGT. Trimming cost V 0 bases and J 4 bases, with 13 bases left between them. The CDR3 runs to 17 residues.

The V gene is TRBV7-2, the J gene TRBJ2-1; 9 nucleotides match TRBD2. The CDR3 runs 16 residues. Germline V gene lookup returns CDR1 SGHTA and CDR2 FQGNSA. Unmatched junction bases numbered 7, after V lost 1 base and J lost 6 bases. The DNA for the CDR3 is TGTGCCAGCAGCTTAGGTCCTAGCGGGGTGGGCAATGAGCAGTTCTTC. It is translated as CASSLGPSGVGNEQFF.

In its sample, this clonotype was seen many times. The rearrangement uses TRBV12-3 or TRBV12-4 and TRBJ1-1; 8 bases match TRBD1. The trim removed 6 bases at V and 4 bases at J, leaving 7 bases unmatched. The CDR3 covers 14 residues. In nucleotides, the CDR3 is TGTGCCAGCAGCTCTAGGACAGGGATCACTGAAGCTTTCTTT. Its protein is CASSSRTGITEAFF.

This clonotype was recorded many times. The chain's CDR3 is CASSLVSGGVNGYTF. The DNA of the CDR3 is TGTGCCAGCAGCTTGGTGTCAGGGGGCGTAAACGGCTACACCTTC. The rearrangement uses TRBV5-8 and TRBJ1-2; 8 bases map to TRBD1. Germline V gene data show CDR1 as SGHTS and CDR2 as YDEGEE. This CDR3 is 15 amino acids long. Germline trimming cut 0 bases from V and 8 bases from J; bases unmatched to any gene: 9.

Comments on this clonotype: It may be a read error: a sequence one base away is much more abundant. V gene TRBV24-1 combines with J gene TRBJ2-5, with D unclear. There are 13 residues in the CDR3. CDR1 KGHDR and CDR2 SFDVKD come from the germline V gene. V dropped 5 bases and J dropped 5 bases, with 11 bases sitting between them. The CDR3 reads CATSGAFEETQYF. The CDR3 DNA follows: TGTGCCACCAGTGGCGCCTTCGAGGAGACCCAGTACTTC.

This clonotype was seen a single time. V gene TRBV2 combines with J gene TRBJ1-2; D unclear. Germline-derived CDR1 and CDR2 are SNHLY and FYNNEI. The CDR3 sequence is 13 residues long. V was trimmed by 8 bases and J by 5 bases, leaving 15 bases between them. The DNA for the CDR3 is TGTGCCAGCGTTGATCCCCTAGGGTATGGCTACACCTTC. Protein sequence: CASVDPLGYGYTF.

The rearrangement joins TRBV24-1 to TRBJ2-3; 7 nucleotides line up with TRBD2. CDR3 size: 13 residues. The germline V gene encodes CDR1 KGHDR and CDR2 SFDVKD. With V trimmed by 5 bases and J by 5 bases, 3 bases remained unmatched. CDR3 region: CATSGGSQDTQYF. The DNA for the CDR3 is TGTGCCACCAGTGGCGGGAGTCAAGATACGCAGTATTTT.

This clonotype was found a few times. This rearrangement joins TRBV27 to TRBJ1-3; D call uncertain. This CDR3 contains 14 residues. Germline loops: CDR1 MNHEY, CDR2 SMNVEV (reference sequence). Trimming took off 4 bases at V and 4 bases at J, with 11 bases between the two ends. The DNA of the CDR3 is TGTGCCAGCAGTTCCACGGGCCGCGGAAACACCATATATTTT. Encoded protein: CASSSTGRGNTIYF.

The chain joins TRBV29-1 to TRBJ1-2; 8 bases agree with TRBD1. CDR1 and CDR2 (germline): SQVTM, ANQGSEA. The CDR3 runs 14 residues. J gave up 8 bases and V 6 bases, and 14 bases lay outside the gene matches. In nucleotides, the CDR3 is TGCAGCGTCCGCCGGGGGCAGGGGGCGAAGGGCTACACCTTC. Translation gives CSVRRGQGAKGYTF.

This clonotype was seen many times. This chain joins TRBV7-2 and TRBJ2-5; TRBD1 matches at 7 bases. Per germline, CDR1 SGHTA and CDR2 FQGNSA. This CDR3 contains 14 residues. Unmatched junction bases numbered 3, after V lost 0 bases and J lost 5 bases. The CDR3 nucleotides read TGTGCCAGCAGCTTAGCAGGGGGCGAGGAGACCCAGTACTTC. It is translated as CASSLAGGEETQYF.

The sample holds many counts of this clonotype. The CDR3 spells CASSYPGQGGEKLFF. Here the CDR3 DNA reads TGTGCCAGCAGCTACCCGGGGCAGGGTGGCGAAAAACTGTTTTTT. The chain employs TRBV7-3 and TRBJ1-4, with D possibly matching TRBD1 (5 bases). Trimming removed 4 bases at V and 8 bases at J, with 17 bases between. Per germline, CDR1 SGHTA and CDR2 FQGTGA. The CDR3 has 15 residues.

Notes on this clonotype: At one end the junction does not follow the germline gene, possibly because of a read error. The chain couples TRBV7-9 to TRBJ1-1; 9 nucleotides match TRBD1. The germline V gene encodes CDR1 SEHNR and CDR2 FQNEAQ (reference sequence). This CDR3 is 12 amino acids long. The CDR3, as DNA: TGTGCCAGCAGCTTAGGAGGGACAGGGATGGTATTT. Protein: CASSLGGTGMVF. The whole variable domain, remainder taken from reference TRBV7-9 and TRBJ1-1, is DTGVSQNPRHKITKRGQNVTFRCDPISEHNRLYWYRQTLGQGPEFLTYFQNEAQLEKSRLLSDRFSAERPKGSFSTLEIQRTEQGDSAMYLCASSLGGTGMVFGQGTRLTVV.

This clonotype was counted only a few times. This rearrangement joins TRBV12-3 or TRBV12-4 to TRBJ2-7; 7 bases line up with TRBD1. Unmatched junction bases numbered 11, after V lost 1 base and J lost 5 bases. The CDR3 extends over 16 amino acids. DNA of the CDR3: TGTGCCAGCAGTTTAGTCATGACAGGGCTCTGGAACGAGCAGTACTTC. This encodes CASSLVMTGLWNEQYF.

V and J are TRBV29-1 and TRBJ2-7; TRBD2 matches 10 bases. V lost 4 bases and J lost 5; bases outside the gene matches: 5. Germline V gene sequence: CDR1 SQVTM, CDR2 ANQGSEA. The CDR3 runs 13 residues. The CDR3 DNA follows: TGCAGCGTTGGAACTAGCGGGAAGGACGAGCAGTACTTC. Translation: CSVGTSGKDEQYF.